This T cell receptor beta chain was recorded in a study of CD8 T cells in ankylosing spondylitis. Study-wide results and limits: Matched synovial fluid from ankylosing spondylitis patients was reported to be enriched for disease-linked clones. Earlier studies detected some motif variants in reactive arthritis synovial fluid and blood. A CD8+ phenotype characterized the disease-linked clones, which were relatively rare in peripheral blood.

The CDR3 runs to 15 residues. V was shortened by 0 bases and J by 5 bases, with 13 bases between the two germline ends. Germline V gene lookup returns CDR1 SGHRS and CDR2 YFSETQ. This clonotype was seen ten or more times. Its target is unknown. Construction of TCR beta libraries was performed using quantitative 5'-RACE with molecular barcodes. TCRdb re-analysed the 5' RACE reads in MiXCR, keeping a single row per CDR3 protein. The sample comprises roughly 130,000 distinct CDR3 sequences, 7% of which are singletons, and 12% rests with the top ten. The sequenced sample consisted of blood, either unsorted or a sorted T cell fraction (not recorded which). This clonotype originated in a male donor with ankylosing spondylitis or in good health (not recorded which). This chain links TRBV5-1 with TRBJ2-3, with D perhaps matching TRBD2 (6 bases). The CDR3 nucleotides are TGCGCCAGCAGCTTGGATCCTAGCGTAGGAGATACGCAGTATTTT. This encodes CASSLDPSVGDTQYF.